There are a few counts of the clone carrying this TCR beta chain. Antigen specificity is unknown. These data come from a study of relationships among human T cell subsets. Study-wide findings and caveats: Over 50% of CD8+ cytotoxic sequences were in clones over 100 reads; regulatory and Th2 had few. Substantial CDR3 sharing among Th1, Th2 and regulatory cells suggested stochastic fate choice.

The Th1 cells were the flow-through after CD25, CD56 and CD294 bead selections. This CDR3 contains 11 residues. The V end was cut by 4 bases, the J end by 4 bases, with 6 bases between. Germline CDR1 and CDR2: DFQATT and SNEGSKA (reference sequence). TCR alpha and beta CDR3s were amplified from mRNA by semiquantitative ARM-PCR. Tagged nested gene-specific primers were used first, then communal superprimers amplified exponentially. TCRdb called the multiplex PCR reads again in MiXCR, with one record for every CDR3 protein. The repertoire includes about 13,000 distinct CDR3 sequences, around 70% of them detected once, and about 27% sits in the top ten.

The chain combines TRBV20-1 with TRBJ2-3; D unclear. The sample comprised CD4+ Th1 cells sorted from blood. This receptor was identified in a middle-aged man in good health. CDR3 protein: CSATASDTQYF. The CDR3, as DNA: TGCAGTGCTACAGCGTCAGATACGCAGTATTTT.